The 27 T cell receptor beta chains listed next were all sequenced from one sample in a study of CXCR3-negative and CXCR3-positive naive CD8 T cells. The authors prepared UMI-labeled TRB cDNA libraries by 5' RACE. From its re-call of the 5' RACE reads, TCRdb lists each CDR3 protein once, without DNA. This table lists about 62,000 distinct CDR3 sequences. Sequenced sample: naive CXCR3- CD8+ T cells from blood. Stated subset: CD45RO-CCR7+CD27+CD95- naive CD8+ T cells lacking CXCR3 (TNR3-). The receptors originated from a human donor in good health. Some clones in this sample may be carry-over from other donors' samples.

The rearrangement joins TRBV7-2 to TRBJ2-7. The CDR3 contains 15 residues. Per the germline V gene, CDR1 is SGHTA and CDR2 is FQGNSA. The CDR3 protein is CASSLTPDAVYEQYF.

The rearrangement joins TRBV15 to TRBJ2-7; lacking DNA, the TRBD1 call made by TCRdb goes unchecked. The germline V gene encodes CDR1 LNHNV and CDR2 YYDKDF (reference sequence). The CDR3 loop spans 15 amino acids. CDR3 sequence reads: CATSRIQGSTYEQYF.

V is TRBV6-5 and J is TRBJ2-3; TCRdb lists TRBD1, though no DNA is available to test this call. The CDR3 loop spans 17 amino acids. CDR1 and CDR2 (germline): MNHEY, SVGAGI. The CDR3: CASSYYGGTTRTDTQYF.

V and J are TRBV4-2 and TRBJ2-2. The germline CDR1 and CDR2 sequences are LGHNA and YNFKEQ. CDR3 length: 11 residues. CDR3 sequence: CASSQARELSF.

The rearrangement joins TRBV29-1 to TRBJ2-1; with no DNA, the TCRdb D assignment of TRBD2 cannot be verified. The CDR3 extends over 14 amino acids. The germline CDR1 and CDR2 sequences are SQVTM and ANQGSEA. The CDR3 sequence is CSASGTYRFNEQFF.

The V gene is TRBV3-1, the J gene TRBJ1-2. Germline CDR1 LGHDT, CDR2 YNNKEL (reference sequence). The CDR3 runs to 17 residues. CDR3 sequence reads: CASSQEWGDSLLYGYTF.

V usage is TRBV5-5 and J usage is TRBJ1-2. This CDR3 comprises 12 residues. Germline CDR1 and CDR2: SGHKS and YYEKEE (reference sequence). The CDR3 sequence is CASSLSGDGYTF.

The CDR3 spells CSVLRPGGRDYGYTF. V usage is TRBV29-1 and J usage is TRBJ1-2; TCRdb outputs TRBD1, but without DNA this stays unchecked. The germline V gene encodes CDR1 SQVTM and CDR2 ANQGSEA. CDR3 length equals 15 residues.

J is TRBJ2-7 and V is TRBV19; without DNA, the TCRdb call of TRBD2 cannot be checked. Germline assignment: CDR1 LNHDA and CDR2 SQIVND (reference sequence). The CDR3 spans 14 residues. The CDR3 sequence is CASSVRWTNYEQYF.

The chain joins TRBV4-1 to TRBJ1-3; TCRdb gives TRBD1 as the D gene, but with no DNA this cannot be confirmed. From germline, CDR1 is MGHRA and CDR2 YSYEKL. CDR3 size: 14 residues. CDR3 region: CASSYRDTGNTIYF.

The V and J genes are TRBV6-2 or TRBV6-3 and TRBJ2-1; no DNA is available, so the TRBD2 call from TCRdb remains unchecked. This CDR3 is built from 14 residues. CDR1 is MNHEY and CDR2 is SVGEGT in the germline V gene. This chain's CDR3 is CASSKLAGAPEQFF.

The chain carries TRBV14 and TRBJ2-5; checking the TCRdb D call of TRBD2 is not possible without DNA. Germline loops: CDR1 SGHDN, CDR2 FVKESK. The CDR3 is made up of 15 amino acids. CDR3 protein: CASSQDPRGPETQYF. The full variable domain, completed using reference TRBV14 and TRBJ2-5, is EAGVTQFPSHSVIEKGQTVTLRCDPISGHDNLYWYRRVMGKEIKFLLHFVKESKQDESGMPNNRFLAERTGGTYSTLKVQPAELEDSGVYFCASSQDPRGPETQYFGPGTRLLVL.

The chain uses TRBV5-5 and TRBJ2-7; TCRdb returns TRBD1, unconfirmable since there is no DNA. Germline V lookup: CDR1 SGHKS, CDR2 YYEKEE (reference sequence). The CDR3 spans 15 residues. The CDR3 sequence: CASSREQGFRYEQYF.

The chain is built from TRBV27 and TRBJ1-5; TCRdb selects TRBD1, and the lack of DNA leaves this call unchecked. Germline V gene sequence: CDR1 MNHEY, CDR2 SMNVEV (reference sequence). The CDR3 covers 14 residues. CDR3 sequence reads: CASSIRQSNQPQHF.

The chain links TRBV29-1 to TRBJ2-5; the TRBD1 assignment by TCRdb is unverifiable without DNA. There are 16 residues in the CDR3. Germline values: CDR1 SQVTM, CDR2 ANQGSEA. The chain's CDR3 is CSVEDGGHRYQETQYF.

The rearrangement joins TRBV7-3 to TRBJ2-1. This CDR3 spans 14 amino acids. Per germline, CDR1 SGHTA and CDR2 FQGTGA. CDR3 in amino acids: CASSLVGFSNEQFF.

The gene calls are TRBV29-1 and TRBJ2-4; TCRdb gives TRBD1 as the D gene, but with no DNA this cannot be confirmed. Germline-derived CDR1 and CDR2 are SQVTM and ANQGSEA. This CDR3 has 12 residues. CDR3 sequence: CSPGRPKNIQYF.

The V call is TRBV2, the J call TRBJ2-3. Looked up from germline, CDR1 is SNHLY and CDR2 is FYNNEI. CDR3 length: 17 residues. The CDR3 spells CASSDNRQDASTDTQYF. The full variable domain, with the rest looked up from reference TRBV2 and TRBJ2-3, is EPEVTQTPSHQVTQMGQEVILRCVPISNHLYFYWYRQILGQKVEFLVSFYNNEISEKSEIFDDQFSVERPDGSNFTLKIRSTKLEDSAMYFCASSDNRQDASTDTQYFGPGTRLTVL.

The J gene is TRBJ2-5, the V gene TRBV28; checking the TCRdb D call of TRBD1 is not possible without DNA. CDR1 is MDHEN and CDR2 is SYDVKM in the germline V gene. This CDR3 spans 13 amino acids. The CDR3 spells CASSPGGLETQYF.

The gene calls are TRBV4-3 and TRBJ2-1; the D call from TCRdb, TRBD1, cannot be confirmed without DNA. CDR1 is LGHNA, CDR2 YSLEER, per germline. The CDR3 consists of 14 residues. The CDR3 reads CASSHGTTINEQFF.

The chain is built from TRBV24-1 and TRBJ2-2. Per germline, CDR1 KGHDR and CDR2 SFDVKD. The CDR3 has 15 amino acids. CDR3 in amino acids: CATSDLSSNTGELFF.

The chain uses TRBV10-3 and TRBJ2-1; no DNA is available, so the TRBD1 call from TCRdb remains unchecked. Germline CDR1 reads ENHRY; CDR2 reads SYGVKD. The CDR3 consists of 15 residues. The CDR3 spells CAISESVGGENEQFF.

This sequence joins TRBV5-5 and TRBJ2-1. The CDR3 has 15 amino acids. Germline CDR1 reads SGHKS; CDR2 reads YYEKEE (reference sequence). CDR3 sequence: CASSLVASSYNEQFF.

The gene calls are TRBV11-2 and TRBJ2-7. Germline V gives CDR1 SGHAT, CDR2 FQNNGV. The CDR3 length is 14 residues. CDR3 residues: CASSLVGGSYEQYF.

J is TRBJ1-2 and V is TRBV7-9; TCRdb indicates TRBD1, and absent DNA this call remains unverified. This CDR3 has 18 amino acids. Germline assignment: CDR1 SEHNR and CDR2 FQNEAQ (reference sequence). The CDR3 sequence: CASSGQQGDYARDYGYTF.

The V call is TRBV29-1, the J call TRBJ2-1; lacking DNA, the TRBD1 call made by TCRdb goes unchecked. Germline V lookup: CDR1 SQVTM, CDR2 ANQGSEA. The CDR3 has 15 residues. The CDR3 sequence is CSPILRDRVSNEQFF.

This chain's CDR3 is CSATGPNTGELFF. The chain combines TRBV29-1 with TRBJ2-2; the TCRdb D gene call, TRBD1, has no DNA to confirm it. CDR1 and CDR2 from the germline V gene are SQVTM and ANQGSEA. The CDR3 extends over 13 amino acids.